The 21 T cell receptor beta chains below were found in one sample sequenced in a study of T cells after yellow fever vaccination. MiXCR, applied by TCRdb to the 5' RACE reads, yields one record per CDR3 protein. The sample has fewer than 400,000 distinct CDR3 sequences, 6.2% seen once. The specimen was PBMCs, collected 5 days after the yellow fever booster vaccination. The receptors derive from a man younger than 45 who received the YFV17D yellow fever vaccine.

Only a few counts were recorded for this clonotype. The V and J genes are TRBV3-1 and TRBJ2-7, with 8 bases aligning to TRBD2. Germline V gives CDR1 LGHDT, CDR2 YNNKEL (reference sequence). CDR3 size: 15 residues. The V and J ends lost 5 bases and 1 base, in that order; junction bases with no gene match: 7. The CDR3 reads CASSSVAGPSYEQYF. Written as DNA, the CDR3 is TGTGCCAGCAGCTCTGTAGCGGGGCCGTCCTACGAGCAGTACTTC.

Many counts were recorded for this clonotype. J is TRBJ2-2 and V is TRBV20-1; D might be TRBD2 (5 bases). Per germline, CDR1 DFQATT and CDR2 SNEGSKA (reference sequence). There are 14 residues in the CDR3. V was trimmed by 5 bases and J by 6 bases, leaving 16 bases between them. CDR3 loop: CSASPRGVAGELFF. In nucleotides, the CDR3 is TGCAGTGCTTCCCCCCGGGGAGTCGCCGGGGAGCTGTTTTTT.

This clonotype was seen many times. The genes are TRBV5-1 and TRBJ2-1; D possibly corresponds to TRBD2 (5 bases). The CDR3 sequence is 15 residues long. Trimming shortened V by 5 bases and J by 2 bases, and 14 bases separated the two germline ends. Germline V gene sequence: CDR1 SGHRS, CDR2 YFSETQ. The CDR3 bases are TGCGCCAGCAGTTTGAGCGGCAGTACCTACAATGAGCAGTTCTTC. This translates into CASSLSGSTYNEQFF.

In DNA, the CDR3 is TGCAGTGCCGCACCTCTAGTAGGGGGGCTGAGAGAGACCCAGTACTTC. This encodes CSAAPLVGGLRETQYF. The chain employs TRBV20-1 and TRBJ2-5; D possibly uses TRBD1 or TRBD2 (6 bases each). CDR1 is DFQATT, CDR2 SNEGSKA, per germline (reference sequence). The CDR3 covers 16 residues. V lost 6 bases and J lost 4, with 24 bases in between.

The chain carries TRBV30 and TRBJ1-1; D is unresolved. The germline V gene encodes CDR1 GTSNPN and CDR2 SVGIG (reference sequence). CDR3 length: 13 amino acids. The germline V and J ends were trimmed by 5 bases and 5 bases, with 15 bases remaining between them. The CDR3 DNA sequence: TGTGCCTGGTCCTCGGCGCGGTTAACTGAAGCTTTCTTT. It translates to CAWSSARLTEAFF.

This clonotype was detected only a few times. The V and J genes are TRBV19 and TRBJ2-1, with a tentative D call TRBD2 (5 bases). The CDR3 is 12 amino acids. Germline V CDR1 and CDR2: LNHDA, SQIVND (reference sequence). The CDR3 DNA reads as TGTTCCGGACTCTGGGGAACCAATGAGCAGTTCTTC. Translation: CSGLWGTNEQFF.

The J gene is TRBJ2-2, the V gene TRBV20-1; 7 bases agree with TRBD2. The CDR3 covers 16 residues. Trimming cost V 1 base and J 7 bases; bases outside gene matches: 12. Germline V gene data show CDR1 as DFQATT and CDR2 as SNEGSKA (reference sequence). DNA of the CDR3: TGCAGTGCTAGAGGTCTTCCGGGAGGTCCACGCGGGGAGCTGTTTTTT. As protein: CSARGLPGGPRGELFF.

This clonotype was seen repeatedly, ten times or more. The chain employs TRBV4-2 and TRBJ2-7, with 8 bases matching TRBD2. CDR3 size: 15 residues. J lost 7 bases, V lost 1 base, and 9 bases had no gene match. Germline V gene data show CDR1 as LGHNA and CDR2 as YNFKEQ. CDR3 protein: CASSQGVGLGTEQYF. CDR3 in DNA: TGTGCCAGCAGCCAAGGAGTGGGACTAGGTACGGAGCAGTACTTC.

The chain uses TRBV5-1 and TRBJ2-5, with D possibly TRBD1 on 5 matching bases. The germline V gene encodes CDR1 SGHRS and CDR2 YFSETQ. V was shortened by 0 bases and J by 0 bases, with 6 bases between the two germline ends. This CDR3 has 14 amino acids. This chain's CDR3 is CASSLEQDQETQYF. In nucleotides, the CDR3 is TGCGCCAGCAGCTTGGAACAGGACCAAGAGACCCAGTACTTC.

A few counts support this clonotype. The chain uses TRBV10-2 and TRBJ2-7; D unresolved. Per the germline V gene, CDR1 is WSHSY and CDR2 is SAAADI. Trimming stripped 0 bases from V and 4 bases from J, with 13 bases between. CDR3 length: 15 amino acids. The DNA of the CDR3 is TGCGCCAGCAGTGAGTCTGCCTCGCTCCGATACGAGCAGTACTTC. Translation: CASSESASLRYEQYF.

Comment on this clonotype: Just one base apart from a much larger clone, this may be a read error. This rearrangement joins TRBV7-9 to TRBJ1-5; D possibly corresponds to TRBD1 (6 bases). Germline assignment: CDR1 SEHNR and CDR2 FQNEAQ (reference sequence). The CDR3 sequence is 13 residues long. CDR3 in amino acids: CVSSLSQGQPQHF. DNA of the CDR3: TGTGTCAGCAGCTTAAGTCAGGGGCAGCCCCAGCATTTT. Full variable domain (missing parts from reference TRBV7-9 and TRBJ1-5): DTGVSQNPRHKITKRGQNVTFRCDPISEHNRLYWYRQTLGQGPEFLTYFQNEAQLEKSRLLSDRFSAERPKGSFSTLEIQRTEQGDSAMYLCVSSLSQGQPQHFGDGTRLSIL.

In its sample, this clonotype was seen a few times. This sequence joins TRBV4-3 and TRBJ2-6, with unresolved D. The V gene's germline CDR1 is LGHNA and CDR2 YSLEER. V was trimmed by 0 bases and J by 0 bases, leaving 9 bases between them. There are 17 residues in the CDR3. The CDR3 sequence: CASSQEGRPSGANVLTF. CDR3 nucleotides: TGCGCCAGCAGCCAAGAAGGCAGGCCCTCTGGGGCCAACGTCCTGACTTTC.

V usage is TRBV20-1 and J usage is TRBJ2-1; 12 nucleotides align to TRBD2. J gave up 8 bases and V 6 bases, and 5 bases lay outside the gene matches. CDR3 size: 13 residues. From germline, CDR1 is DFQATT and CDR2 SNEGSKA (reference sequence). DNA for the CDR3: TGCAGTGCCCGGACTAGCGGGGTCGATGAGCAGTTCTTC. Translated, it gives CSARTSGVDEQFF.

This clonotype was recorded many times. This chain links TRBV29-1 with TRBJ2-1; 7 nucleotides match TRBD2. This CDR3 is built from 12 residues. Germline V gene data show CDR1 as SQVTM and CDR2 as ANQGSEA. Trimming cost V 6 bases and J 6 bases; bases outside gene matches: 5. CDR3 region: CSVEAGVNEQFF. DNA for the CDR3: TGCAGCGTCGAGGCGGGGGTCAATGAGCAGTTCTTC.

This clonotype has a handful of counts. CDR3: CSVGQGDTDTQYF. Here the CDR3 DNA reads TGCAGCGTAGGACAGGGAGACACAGATACGCAGTATTTT. J is TRBJ2-3 and V is TRBV29-1; 8 bases map to TRBD1. The germline gives CDR1 SQVTM, CDR2 ANQGSEA. V dropped 6 bases and J dropped 2; count of bases not matched to a gene: 4. The CDR3 runs to 13 residues.

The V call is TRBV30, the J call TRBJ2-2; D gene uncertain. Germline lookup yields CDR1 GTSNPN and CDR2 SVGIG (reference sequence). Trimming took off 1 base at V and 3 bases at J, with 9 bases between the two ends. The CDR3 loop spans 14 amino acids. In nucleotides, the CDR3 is TGTGCCTGGAGTGGGCAACTCTACACCGGGGAGCTGTTTTTT. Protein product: CAWSGQLYTGELFF. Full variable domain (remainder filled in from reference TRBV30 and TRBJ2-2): SQTIHQWPATLVQPVGSPLSLECTVEGTSNPNLYWYRQAAGRGLQLLFYSVGIGQISSEVPQNLSASRPQDRQFILSSKKLLLSDSGFYLCAWSGQLYTGELFFGEGSRLTVL.

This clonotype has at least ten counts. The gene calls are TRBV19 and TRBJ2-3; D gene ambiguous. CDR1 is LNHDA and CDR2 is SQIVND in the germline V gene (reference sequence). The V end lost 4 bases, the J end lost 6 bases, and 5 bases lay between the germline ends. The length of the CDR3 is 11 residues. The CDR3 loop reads CASSTGDTQYF. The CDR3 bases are TGTGCCAGTAGTACTGGCGATACGCAGTATTTT.

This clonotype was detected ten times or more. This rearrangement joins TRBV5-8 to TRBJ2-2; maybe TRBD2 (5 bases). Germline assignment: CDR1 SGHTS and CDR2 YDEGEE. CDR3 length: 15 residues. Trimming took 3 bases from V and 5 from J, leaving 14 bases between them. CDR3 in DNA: TGTGCCAGCAGCTACGGGATAGCGACTACCGGGGAGCTGTTTTTT. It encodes CASSYGIATTGELFF.

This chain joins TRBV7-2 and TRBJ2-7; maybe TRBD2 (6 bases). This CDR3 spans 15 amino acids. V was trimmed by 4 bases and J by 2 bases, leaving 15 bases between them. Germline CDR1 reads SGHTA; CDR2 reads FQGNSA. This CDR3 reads CASSSGTHHTYEQYF. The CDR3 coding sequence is TGTGCCAGCAGCTCCGGGACTCACCATACCTACGAGCAGTACTTC.

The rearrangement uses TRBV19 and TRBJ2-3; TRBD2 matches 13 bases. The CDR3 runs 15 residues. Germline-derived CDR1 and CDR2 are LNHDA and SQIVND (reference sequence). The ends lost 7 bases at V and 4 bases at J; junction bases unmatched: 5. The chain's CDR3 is CASTGLAGVPDTQYF. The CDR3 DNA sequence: TGTGCCAGTACCGGACTAGCGGGAGTCCCAGATACGCAGTATTTT.

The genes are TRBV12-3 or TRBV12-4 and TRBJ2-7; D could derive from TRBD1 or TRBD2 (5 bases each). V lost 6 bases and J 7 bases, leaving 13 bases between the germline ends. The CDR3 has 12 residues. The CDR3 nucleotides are TGTGCCAGCAGCTGGGACGCCGGGGAGCAGTACTTC. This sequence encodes CASSWDAGEQYF.